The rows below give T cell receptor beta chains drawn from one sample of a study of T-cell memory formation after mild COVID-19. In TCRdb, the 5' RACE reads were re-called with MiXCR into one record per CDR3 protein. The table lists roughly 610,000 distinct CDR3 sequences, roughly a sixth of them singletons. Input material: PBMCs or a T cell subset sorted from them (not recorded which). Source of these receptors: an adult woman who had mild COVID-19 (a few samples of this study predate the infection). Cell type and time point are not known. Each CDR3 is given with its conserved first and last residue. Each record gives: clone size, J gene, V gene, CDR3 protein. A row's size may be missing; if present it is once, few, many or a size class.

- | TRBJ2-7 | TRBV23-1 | CANWARFKEAYEQYF
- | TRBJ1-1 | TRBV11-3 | CASSSTKFGARAFF
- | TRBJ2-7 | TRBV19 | CASSIRTGTAYEQYF
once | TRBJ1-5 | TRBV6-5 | CASSYSRNVNQHQHF
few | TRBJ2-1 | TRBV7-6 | CASSLDEMAPGLIGNEQFF
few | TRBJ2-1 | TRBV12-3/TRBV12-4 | CASSPALAGGLNEQFF
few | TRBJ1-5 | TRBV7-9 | CASSPRGQGNQPQHF
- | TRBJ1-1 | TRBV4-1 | CASSQGVQAEAFF
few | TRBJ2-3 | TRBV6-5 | CASRQNRRSTDTQYF
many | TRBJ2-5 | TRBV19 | CASSVGRLNLQETQYF
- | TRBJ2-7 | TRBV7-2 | CASPVLVGTYEQYF